Below, 18 T cell receptor beta chains from the same sample are listed, as sequenced in a study of beta chain features in type 1 diabetes (dated by TCRdb to between 2017 and 2018). Library prep was done by the immunoSEQ multiplex PCR assay. The High Capacity cDNA Reverse Transcription Kit was used to reverse transcribe all of the isolated RNA, meaning that expressed TCRB transcripts were what got sequenced. The table was pulled from immuneACCESS by TCRdb, which kept in-frame rearrangements only. Such tables lose some clones; where checked, under half of the loss comes from unresolved V genes, and the rest has no known cause. The sample table shows about 160,000 clones, and approximately 9% are seen once. Together, the top ten hold 2% to 2.5% of the sample. Material for sequencing was central memory CD4+ T cells from blood. All receptors come from a woman aged 18-30 years in good health.

The table lists this clone with a few counts. J is TRBJ2-7 and V is TRBV7-2, with 9 bases lining up with TRBD2. Trimming at V came to 5 bases and at J to 6 bases, leaving 11 bases not matched to a gene. Germline loops: CDR1 SGHTA, CDR2 FQGNSA. The CDR3 contains 15 residues. DNA for the CDR3: TGTGCCAGCAGCCCGACCCCCGGGACTAGCTCCGAGCAGTACTTC. This encodes CASSPTPGTSSEQYF.

The chain links TRBV5-1 to TRBJ2-7, with TRBD2 identical over 9 bases. The V and J ends lost 4 bases and 0 bases, in that order; junction bases with no gene match: 11. This CDR3 has 17 amino acids. CDR1 is SGHRS and CDR2 is YFSETQ in the germline V gene. The CDR3 spells CASSRGSASGTSYEQYF. DNA for the CDR3: TGCGCCAGCAGCCGTGGGTCGGCTAGCGGGACCTCCTACGAGCAGTACTTC.

The J gene is TRBJ2-7, the V gene TRBV11-2, with 8 bases fitting TRBD2. The junction had 7 bases not matched to a gene; V was cut back by 2 bases and J by 1 base. Germline V gene lookup returns CDR1 SGHAT and CDR2 FQNNGV. The CDR3 runs to 16 residues. The CDR3 sequence: CASSLTAGTRSYEQYF. As DNA, the CDR3 is TGTGCCAGCAGCTTAACCGCCGGGACTAGGTCCTACGAGCAGTACTTC.

This clone has more than one count but fewer than ten. The CDR3, as DNA: TGTGCCTGGAGTGTAGTACAGGGGAACACTGAAGCTTTCTTT. Residues: CAWSVVQGNTEAFF. J is TRBJ1-1 and V is TRBV30; perhaps TRBD1 as D (6 bases). CDR3 length equals 14 residues. Trimming pared 0 bases from V and 1 base from J, leaving 9 bases between. Germline CDR1 GTSNPN, CDR2 SVGIG (reference sequence).

V usage is TRBV5-4 and J usage is TRBJ2-1; TRBD2 aligns across 7 bases. Trimming at V came to 0 bases and at J to 9 bases, leaving 12 bases not matched to a gene. The length of the CDR3 is 16 residues. Germline values: CDR1 SGHNT, CDR2 YYREEE (reference sequence). CDR3 coding DNA: TGTGCCAGCAGCTTGGGTGGGAGGGCCGAGGTGGGTGAGCAGTTCTTC. Translation gives CASSLGGRAEVGEQFF.

This clone was seen more than once but under ten times. The chain employs TRBV4-3 and TRBJ1-1; TRBD1 might be the D (6 bases). Germline values: CDR1 LGHNA, CDR2 YSLEER. This CDR3 region has 13 residues. V was clipped by 0 bases and J by 7 bases, with 9 bases between them. The chain's CDR3 is CASSQDGGGEAFF. In DNA, the CDR3 is TGCGCCAGCAGCCAAGATGGGGGCGGTGAAGCTTTCTTT.

This clone has a handful of counts. CDR3 in DNA: TGTGCCAGTAGTATAGATGTGGCCGCCGCATCGGGTACGCAGTATTTT. The encoded protein is CASSIDVAAASGTQYF. The chain is built from TRBV19 and TRBJ2-3, with no clear D. Germline lookup yields CDR1 LNHDA and CDR2 SQIVND (reference sequence). The V end lost 0 bases, the J end lost 8 bases, and 18 bases lay between the germline ends. The CDR3 spans 16 residues.

The J gene is TRBJ2-3, the V gene TRBV7-9; maybe TRBD1 (6 bases). Germline V gene lookup returns CDR1 SEHNR and CDR2 FQNEAQ (reference sequence). The CDR3 has 15 residues. V was clipped by 5 bases and J by 2 bases, with 14 bases between them. The CDR3 sequence is CASSPGTGNTDTQYF. As DNA, the CDR3 is TGTGCCAGCAGCCCGGGAACAGGGAACACAGATACGCAGTATTTT.

In this sample, this clone turned up a few times. The chain recombines TRBV7-2 with TRBJ2-7; D call uncertain. CDR1 is SGHTA, CDR2 FQGNSA, per germline. Between the trimmed V and J ends, which lost 1 base and 6 bases, there was a span of 16 bases. This CDR3 has 15 residues. The CDR3: CASSLVGSIAAEQYF. For the CDR3, the DNA is TGTGCCAGCAGCTTAGTCGGTAGTATTGCGGCCGAGCAGTACTTC.

The V and J genes are TRBV7-2 and TRBJ1-1, with a weak D call TRBD1 (6 bases). The ends were cut back, 7 bases at V and 8 bases at J, with 14 bases in the middle. The CDR3 length is 12 residues. Germline V gene sequence: CDR1 SGHTA, CDR2 FQGNSA. The CDR3 reads CASTLETGEAFF. CDR3 nucleotide sequence: TGTGCCAGCACCCTGGAGACAGGAGAAGCTTTCTTT.

About this clone itself: Distinct nucleotide sequences in the sample also encode this CDR3. The V and J genes are TRBV5-1 and TRBJ2-1; 7 bases align to TRBD1. This CDR3 has 14 residues. CDR1 and CDR2 (germline): SGHRS, YFSETQ. Trimming at V came to 0 bases and at J to 5 bases, leaving 2 bases not matched to a gene. The CDR3 spells CASSLGQGNNEQFF. The CDR3 bases are TGCGCCAGCAGCTTGGGACAGGGCAACAATGAGCAGTTCTTC.

There are a few counts of this clone. The chain links TRBV5-6 to TRBJ1-6, with a possible D match to TRBD1 (5 bases). The CDR3 is made up of 12 amino acids. Per the germline V gene, CDR1 is SGHDT and CDR2 is YYEEEE. With 3 bases removed from V and 15 bases from J, the gap between germline ends came to 13 bases. CDR3 residues: CASSSMGGILHF. For the CDR3, the DNA is TGTGCCAGCAGCTCCATGGGGGGGATCCTCCACTTT.

This clone occurred a few times. CDR3 sequence (DNA): TGTGCCAGCATTTTAGTTCCGGGACAGCCTTACGAGCAGTACTTC. Translated: CASILVPGQPYEQYF. The rearrangement joins TRBV6-1 to TRBJ2-7; 7 bases are shared with TRBD1. CDR1 MNHNS and CDR2 SASEGT come from the germline V gene. V lost 7 bases to trimming and J lost 4 bases; unmatched junction nucleotides: 13. The CDR3 sequence is 15 residues long.

This clone was seen only a few times. A read error may account for a junction end that differs from germline. The V and J genes are TRBV6-1 and TRBJ2-1, with D tentatively TRBD2 (6 bases). There are 16 residues in the CDR3. Germline V gives CDR1 MNHNS, CDR2 SASEGT. CDR3 sequence: CAISEQVGGSGNEQFF. DNA for the CDR3: TGTGCCATCAGTGAGCAAGTAGGAGGGAGTGGAAATGAGCAGTTCTTC.

This clone was detected only a few times. V gene TRBV5-4 combines with J gene TRBJ2-7; 13 bases align to TRBD2. V shed 4 bases, J shed 6 bases, and the junction held 10 bases outside the gene matches. This CDR3 region has 16 residues. Germline V gene sequence: CDR1 SGHNT, CDR2 YYREEE (reference sequence). The CDR3 loop reads CASSPRTSGSLREQYF. CDR3 nucleotide sequence: TGTGCCAGCAGCCCCCGGACTAGCGGGAGCCTTCGCGAGCAGTACTTC.

This clone was seen a handful of times. V gene TRBV30 combines with J gene TRBJ2-3; TRBD2 agrees at 7 bases. Germline V CDR1 and CDR2: GTSNPN, SVGIG (reference sequence). Unmatched junction bases numbered 4, after V lost 3 bases and J lost 1 base. CDR3 size: 14 residues. CDR3 in amino acids: CAWRRGSRTDTQYF. The CDR3 DNA follows: TGTGCCTGGAGACGCGGGAGCCGCACAGATACGCAGTATTTT.

The CDR3 sequence is CASSQPPTVNYEQYF. CDR3 DNA sequence: TGTGCCAGCAGTCAGCCTCCGACAGTTAACTACGAGCAGTACTTC. The V and J genes are TRBV6-6 and TRBJ2-7; the D gene is possibly TRBD1 (5 bases). The CDR3 contains 15 residues. CDR1 MNHNY and CDR2 SVGAGI come from the germline V gene (reference sequence). V dropped 5 bases and J dropped 3 bases, with 17 bases sitting between them.

This clone was seen more than once but under ten times. The chain links TRBV5-4 to TRBJ1-1; 8 positions match TRBD1. CDR1 SGHNT and CDR2 YYREEE come from the germline V gene (reference sequence). Germline trimming cut 0 bases from V and 5 bases from J; bases unmatched to any gene: 9. The CDR3 is made up of 16 amino acids. The DNA for the CDR3 is TGTGCCAGCAGCTTGGGCCGGACAGGGTTATTTACTGAAGCTTTCTTT. This codes for CASSLGRTGLFTEAFF.